The text below deals with one TCR beta chain. What it binds is not known. Sequencing was performed with immunoSEQ multiplex PCR; in TCRdb, only in-frame clones are kept and a portion is missing. Of 150,000 to 200,000 clones listed, roughly 85% are singletons. This specimen belongs to a study of cytomegalovirus exposure and HLA in healthy donors. In germline, CDR1 is MNHEY, CDR2 SVGAGI. The length of the CDR3 is 15 residues. V lost 8 bases and J 5 bases, leaving 21 bases between the germline ends. The study's findings and limits: One later analysis, an examination of the roughly 130 validation repertoires, found that first-cohort TCR clusters tended to co-occur in them. Reportedly, cytomegalovirus status was diagnosed with high sensitivity and specificity.

Sequencing was done on a sample of PBMCs. V is TRBV6-5 and J is TRBJ2-5; weak D call: TRBD2 (6 bases). The TCR originated in a man between 18 and 35 years old in good health and CMV-seropositive. The CDR3 spells CASRPTRRGAETQYF. Here the CDR3 DNA reads TGTGCCAGCCGACCGACGAGGAGGGGAGCGGAGACCCAGTACTTC.